The clone carrying this T cell receptor (beta chain) was counted ten times or more. The target antigen is unknown. Time point in this sample: newly diagnosed GD, antithyroid drugs for less than 3 months. After RNA was extracted from PBMCs, the TCR library was made from it. Clinicians diagnosed Graves' disease using American Thyroid Association guidelines. This specimen comes from a study of regulatory T cells in long-lasting Graves disease. Study-level results: Persistent-disease Graves' patients showed less TCR diversity than new cases.

Libraries of TCR beta came from iRepertoire HTBI primers plus Arm-PCR of CDR3 regions. TCRdb re-derived calls from the multiplex PCR reads in MiXCR, one entry per CDR3 protein. The sample holds more than 450,000 distinct CDR3 sequences, approximately 12% seen once. The CDR3 has 13 amino acids. In germline, CDR1 is SGHTA, CDR2 FQGNSA. Trimming stripped 5 bases from V and 6 bases from J, with 13 bases between. These same data were also listed under a study on T cells in Graves' hyperthyroidism and ophthalmopathy. That work adds: In the blood, most expanded thyroid clonotypes above 0.001 appeared as well. Researchers report that a 13 V-J model separated ophthalmopathy from stable hyperthyroidism.

The starting material was peripheral blood mononuclear cells (PBMCs), obtained at new diagnosis, from a patient treated with antithyroid drugs. The gene calls are TRBV7-2 and TRBJ1-2; the D gene is possibly TRBD1 (5 bases). This clonotype was obtained from a woman in her twenties or thirties with Graves disease. The DNA of the CDR3 is TGTGCCAGCAGCCCCAGGACAAGCAATGGCTACACCTTC. Its translation is CASSPRTSNGYTF.